What follows are 20 T cell receptor beta chains derived from one specimen sequenced in a study of beta chain features in type 1 diabetes. Isolated RNA was reverse transcribed in full, so expressed TCRB transcripts were sequenced. Libraries were prepared by immunoSEQ multiplex PCR; TCRdb keeps only in-frame clonotypes and omits some of them. The repertoire holds approximately 250,000 clones, with about 9.3% as singletons. Input material: naive CD4+ T cells from blood. The receptors were sampled from a woman between 18 and 30 years old in good health.

The V gene is TRBV5-1, the J gene TRBJ2-1; 7 bases line up with TRBD2. This CDR3 is built from 14 residues. The germline V gene has CDR1 SGHRS and CDR2 YFSETQ. V lost 0 bases to trimming and J lost 3 bases; unmatched junction nucleotides: 0. CDR3 nucleotides: TGCGCCAGCAGCTTGGGCGGGGGCTACAATGAGCAGTTCTTC. Protein product: CASSLGGGYNEQFF.

V gene TRBV30 combines with J gene TRBJ2-2, with a possible D match to TRBD2 (6 bases). CDR3 length: 15 residues. Between the trimmed V and J ends, which lost 5 bases and 6 bases, there was a span of 19 bases. CDR1 is GTSNPN, CDR2 SVGIG, per germline (reference sequence). CDR3: CAWVGGESPPGELFF. Here the CDR3 DNA reads TGTGCCTGGGTGGGGGGAGAGTCCCCCCCCGGGGAGCTGTTTTTT.

This clone appeared a few times. This chain uses TRBV4-2 with TRBJ2-1, with 7 bases lining up with TRBD1. Trimming took 4 bases from V and 4 from J; bases not matched to a gene: 7. The CDR3 runs 15 residues. Germline V gene lookup returns CDR1 LGHNA and CDR2 YNFKEQ. The CDR3 here is CASSLAGTEYNEQFF. CDR3 sequence (DNA): TGTGCCAGCAGCCTCGCCGGGACAGAATACAATGAGCAGTTCTTC.

J is TRBJ1-3 and V is TRBV18; 7 bases map to TRBD1. Germline CDR1 is KGHSH and CDR2 is LQKENI. The junction had 12 bases not matched to a gene; V was cut back by 3 bases and J by 4 bases. The CDR3 spans 17 residues. The CDR3 nucleotides read TGTGCCAGCTCACCGGGACAGCCGCAAACCGGGGGAAACACCATATATTTT. Amino acids: CASSPGQPQTGGNTIYF.

This clone was detected only a few times. The chain carries TRBV5-1 and TRBJ2-3, with D possibly being TRBD2 (5 bases). The CDR3 consists of 15 residues. Trimming removed 0 bases from V and 3 bases from J, with 11 bases in between. CDR1 is SGHRS, CDR2 YFSETQ, per germline. The CDR3 nucleotides are TGCGCCAGCAGCTTGGCCAGTACTAGGACAGATACGCAGTATTTT. As protein: CASSLASTRTDTQYF.

The chain employs TRBV27 and TRBJ1-5; 8 positions agree with TRBD1. CDR3 length: 14 residues. Germline CDR1 and CDR2: MNHEY and SMNVEV (reference sequence). Trimming at V came to 3 bases and at J to 6 bases, leaving 4 bases not matched to a gene. The CDR3 DNA reads TGTGCCAGCAGTTTTGGACAGGGCGGTCAGCCCCAGCATTTT. It encodes CASSFGQGGQPQHF.

The CDR3 reads CASSLGQRNQPQHF. DNA of the CDR3: TGTGCCAGCAGCTTGGGACAGAGAAATCAGCCCCAGCATTTT. This sequence joins TRBV11-2 and TRBJ1-5, with 7 bases that match TRBD1. V was clipped by 3 bases and J by 4 bases; unmatched bases: 3. Germline CDR1 SGHAT, CDR2 FQNNGV. CDR3 length: 14 residues.

The chain combines TRBV6-5 with TRBJ1-5; D gene ambiguous. The CDR3 runs 13 residues. CDR1 is MNHEY, CDR2 SVGAGI, per germline. V gave up 5 bases and J gave up 4 bases, with 9 bases separating them. CDR3 sequence: CASSSRLNQPQHF. In DNA, the CDR3 is TGTGCCAGCAGTAGCCGCCTTAATCAGCCCCAGCATTTT.

The chain joins TRBV18 to TRBJ2-1; the match to TRBD1 covers 7 bases. Losses at the gene ends were 4 bases for V and 0 bases for J; bases not matched to a gene: 6. The germline V gene encodes CDR1 KGHSH and CDR2 LQKENI. The CDR3 extends over 16 amino acids. CDR3 amino acids: CASSQRQGSSYNEQFF. CDR3 sequence (DNA): TGTGCCAGCTCACAGAGACAGGGATCCTCCTACAATGAGCAGTTCTTC.

The V gene is TRBV5-1, the J gene TRBJ2-5; tentatively, D is TRBD1 (5 bases). V lost 0 bases, J lost 5 bases, and 23 bases lay in between. CDR1 and CDR2 (germline): SGHRS, YFSETQ. The CDR3 contains 18 residues. CDR3 DNA sequence: TGCGCCAGCAGCTTGGCAATAGGGGCCCGGACGTTGGGTGAGACCCAGTACTTC. It yields the protein CASSLAIGARTLGETQYF.

This clone showed up just a few times. The chain carries TRBV7-8 and TRBJ2-6; 9 nucleotides agree with TRBD2. Trimming at V came to 2 bases and at J to 4 bases, leaving 6 bases not matched to a gene. The CDR3 length is 17 residues. Germline CDR1 reads SGHVS; CDR2 reads FQNEAQ. CDR3 protein: CASSLSGGSLGANVLTF. As DNA, the CDR3 is TGTGCCAGCAGCTTAAGCGGGGGGTCCTTAGGGGCCAACGTCCTGACTTTC.

This rearrangement joins TRBV12-5 to TRBJ1-1; D is ambiguous. This CDR3 region has 15 residues. The germline CDR1 and CDR2 sequences are LGHNT and FRNRAP. V gave up 5 bases and J gave up 4 bases, with 17 bases separating them. The CDR3: CASGQPRESSTEAFF. In nucleotides, the CDR3 is TGTGCTAGTGGTCAACCTAGGGAGTCGAGCACTGAAGCTTTCTTT.

This clone appeared a few times. V gene TRBV10-1 combines with J gene TRBJ2-3, with D unclear. CDR3 length: 10 residues. Germline V gene data show CDR1 as WNHNN and CDR2 as SYGVQD (reference sequence). V dropped 11 bases and J dropped 6 bases, with 9 bases sitting between them. The CDR3 coding sequence is TGCGCCCACTCCCCGGATACGCAGTATTTT. Translated: CAHSPDTQYF.

The chain recombines TRBV30 with TRBJ1-2; the match to TRBD1 covers 7 bases. Germline assignment: CDR1 GTSNPN and CDR2 SVGIG (reference sequence). With 4 bases clipped from V and 4 bases from J, the junction kept 9 bases outside the gene matches. This CDR3 is built from 14 residues. This CDR3 reads CAWKETGLSYGYTF. The CDR3, as DNA: TGTGCCTGGAAGGAGACAGGGCTTAGCTATGGCTACACCTTC. Supplemented by reference TRBV30 and TRBJ1-2, the full variable domain reads SQTIHQWPATLVQPVGSPLSLECTVEGTSNPNLYWYRQAAGRGLQLLFYSVGIGQISSEVPQNLSASRPQDRQFILSSKKLLLSDSGFYLCAWKETGLSYGYTFGSGTRLTVV.

This clone was detected a few times. The chain carries TRBV19 and TRBJ2-5; D possibly corresponds to TRBD2 (5 bases). The J call could be wrong; TRBJ2-7 is a better fit for the DNA end. The CDR3 consists of 14 residues. In germline, CDR1 is LNHDA, CDR2 SQIVND (reference sequence). CDR3 region: CASRSGPGSYEQYF. The CDR3 DNA is TGTGCCAGTAGATCAGGTCCGGGATCCTACGAGCAGTACTTC.

This rearrangement joins TRBV7-2 to TRBJ2-7; 7 nucleotides line up with TRBD1. The V gene's germline CDR1 is SGHTA and CDR2 FQGNSA. CDR3 length: 15 amino acids. J gave up 2 bases and V 2 bases, and 6 bases lay outside the gene matches. The CDR3 sequence: CASSLRPGTAYEQYF. CDR3 bases: TGTGCCAGCAGCTTACGGCCCGGGACAGCCTACGAGCAGTACTTC.

The rearrangement links TRBV11-2 to TRBJ1-1; D perhaps matches TRBD1 (5 bases). The V gene's germline CDR1 is SGHAT and CDR2 FQNNGV. This CDR3 region has 13 residues. The germline V and J ends were trimmed by 5 bases and 4 bases, with 11 bases remaining between them. The CDR3 DNA reads as TGTGCCAGCAGCCCCAGGGAGGGCACTGAAGCTTTCTTT. Its translation: CASSPREGTEAFF. The entire variable domain, with the rest obtained from reference TRBV11-2 and TRBJ1-1, is as follows: EAGVAQSPRYKIIEKRQSVAFWCNPISGHATLYWYQQILGQGPKLLIQFQNNGVVDDSQLPKDRFSAERLKGVDSTLKIQPAKLEDSAVYLCASSPREGTEAFFGQGTRLTVV.

The chain uses TRBV2 and TRBJ2-5; D unclear. V was cut by 7 bases and J by 1 base, with 10 bases left in between. This CDR3 spans 13 amino acids. Germline V gene sequence: CDR1 SNHLY, CDR2 FYNNEI. The CDR3 nucleotides are TGTGCCAGCATATGGGCCACCCAAGAGACCCAGTACTTC. This codes for CASIWATQETQYF.

This clone came up a few times. DNA for the CDR3: TGCGCCAGCAGCTTGGCCGCTGGACAGGGGAGGAACATTCAGTACTTC. Protein sequence: CASSLAAGQGRNIQYF. The chain links TRBV5-1 to TRBJ2-4; 9 bases agree with TRBD1. Trimming cost V 0 bases and J 7 bases; bases outside gene matches: 8. CDR1 is SGHRS, CDR2 YFSETQ, per germline. The length of the CDR3 is 16 residues.

This clone was recorded a few times. The chain uses TRBV18 and TRBJ2-7; the D gene is possibly TRBD2 (5 bases). Deletions cut 1 base from V and 1 base from J, with 11 bases between. Looked up from germline, CDR1 is KGHSH and CDR2 is LQKENI. The CDR3 has 15 amino acids. The CDR3 bases are TGTGCCAGCTCACCACTTCGGGATCCTTCCTACGAGCAGTACTTC. Residues: CASSPLRDPSYEQYF.